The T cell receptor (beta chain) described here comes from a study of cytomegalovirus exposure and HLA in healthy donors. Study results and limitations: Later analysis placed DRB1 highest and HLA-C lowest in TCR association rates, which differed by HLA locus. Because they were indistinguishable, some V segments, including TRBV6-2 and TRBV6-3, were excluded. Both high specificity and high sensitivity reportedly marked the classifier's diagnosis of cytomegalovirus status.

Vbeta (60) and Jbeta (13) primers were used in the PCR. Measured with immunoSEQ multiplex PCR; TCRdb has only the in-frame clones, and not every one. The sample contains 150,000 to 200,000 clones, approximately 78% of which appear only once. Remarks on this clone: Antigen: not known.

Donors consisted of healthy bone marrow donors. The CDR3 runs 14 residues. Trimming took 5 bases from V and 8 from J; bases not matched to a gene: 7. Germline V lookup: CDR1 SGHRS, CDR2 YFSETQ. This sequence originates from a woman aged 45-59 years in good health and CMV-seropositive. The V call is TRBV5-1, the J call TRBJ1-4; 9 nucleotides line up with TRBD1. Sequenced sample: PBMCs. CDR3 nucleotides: TGCGCCAGCAGTTCCGGGACAGGGTTCGAAAAACTGTTTTTT. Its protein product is CASSSGTGFEKLFF.